A single sample is the source of the 28 T cell receptor beta chains below, sequenced in a study of blood T cells in healthy people across ages. The authors ran a second PCR of about 7 to 11 cycles using a sample-barcoded 5' primer and a J-beta primer mix. MiXCR, applied by TCRdb to the 5' RACE reads, yields one record per CDR3 protein. The table lists 630,000 or so distinct CDR3 sequences, approximately 30% of them singletons. The sequenced material came from blood. Receptor source: a woman of 80 years or more in good health.

There are many counts of this clonotype. The chain carries TRBV3-1 and TRBJ2-5; 7 bases are shared with TRBD1. CDR3 length: 15 residues. Per the germline V gene, CDR1 is LGHDT and CDR2 is YNNKEL (reference sequence). With V trimmed by 0 bases and J by 4 bases, 5 bases remained unmatched. The CDR3 coding sequence is TGTGCCAGCAGCCAAGACAGGGGGATGACAGAGACCCAGTACTTC. This gives the protein CASSQDRGMTETQYF.

This clonotype was observed many times. The chain uses TRBV12-3 or TRBV12-4 and TRBJ1-1; the D gene is possibly TRBD1 (6 bases). CDR3 length: 14 amino acids. Between the trimmed V and J ends, which lost 6 bases and 4 bases, there was a span of 15 bases. The DNA for the CDR3 is TGTGCCAGCAGAGAAACGGGGGGCAGCACTGAAGCTTTCTTT. The encoded protein is CASRETGGSTEAFF.

Ten or more counts support this clonotype. The rearrangement uses TRBV7-2 and TRBJ2-1, with no clear D. This CDR3 region has 14 residues. Germline CDR1 reads SGHTA; CDR2 reads FQGNSA. V lost 2 bases to trimming and J lost 6 bases, with 11 bases between them. The CDR3 nucleotides are TGTGCCAGCAGCTTAACGGCTTACTCCAATGAGCAGTTCTTC. Protein: CASSLTAYSNEQFF.

V and J are TRBV19 and TRBJ1-5; D unresolved. The CDR3 has 13 residues. Germline V CDR1 and CDR2: LNHDA, SQIVND (reference sequence). V was trimmed by 6 bases and J by 3 bases, leaving 9 bases between them. The CDR3 is CASRREFNQPQHF. CDR3 DNA sequence: TGTGCCAGTAGGCGCGAGTTCAATCAGCCCCAGCATTTT. Complete variable domain (other parts from reference TRBV19 and TRBJ1-5): DGGITQSPKYLFRKEGQNVTLSCEQNLNHDAMYWYRQDPGQGLRLIYYSQIVNDFQKGDIAEGYSVSREKKESFPLTVTSAQKNPTAFYLCASRREFNQPQHFGDGTRLSIL.

This clonotype has just a few counts. The rearrangement uses TRBV3-1 and TRBJ1-3, with no clear D. V lost 6 bases and J lost 4, with 7 bases in between. The CDR3 has 12 amino acids. The germline V gene has CDR1 LGHDT and CDR2 YNNKEL (reference sequence). CDR3 sequence reads: CASSFGGNTIYF. The CDR3 coding sequence is TGTGCCAGCAGTTTTGGGGGAAACACCATATATTTT.

This chain joins TRBV4-3 and TRBJ1-3; D unresolved. Germline CDR1 is LGHNA and CDR2 is YSLEER. The CDR3 sequence is 16 residues long. Trimming removed 6 bases at V and 0 bases at J, with 15 bases between. In DNA form, the CDR3 reads TGCGCCAGCAGTTACAACCAACACGACTCTGGAAACACCATATATTTT. Protein product: CASSYNQHDSGNTIYF.

The table lists this clonotype with many counts. The V gene is TRBV24-1, the J gene TRBJ2-1; the D gene is possibly TRBD1 (6 bases). Trimming stripped 4 bases from V and 0 bases from J, with 12 bases between. The CDR3 runs to 16 residues. Germline CDR1 reads KGHDR; CDR2 reads SFDVKD. CDR3 sequence: CATSEPTGSSYNEQFF. CDR3 nucleotides: TGTGCCACCAGTGAACCCACAGGGAGCTCCTACAATGAGCAGTTCTTC.

A remark on this clonotype: A read error is likely, as this CDR3 ends without the conserved phenylalanine or tryptophan. This chain links TRBV24-1 with TRBJ2-6; D might be TRBD1 (5 bases). CDR1 is KGHDR and CDR2 is SFDVKD in the germline V gene. The V gene lost 9 bases and the J gene lost 0 bases, with 8 bases spanning the gap. The CDR3 sequence is 14 residues long. The CDR3 bases are TGTGCCACCGGTAGGGGCTCTGGGGCCAACGTCCTGACTTGC. This gives the protein CATGRGSGANVLTC.

As regards this clonotype: One base away lies a much larger clone, so this may be a sequencing read error. This chain links TRBV3-1 with TRBJ2-4, with 14 bases identical to TRBD2. Germline V gene sequence: CDR1 LGHDT, CDR2 YNNKEL (reference sequence). There are 16 residues in the CDR3. CDR3 region: CVSSQDGTSGGDIQYF. The CDR3 DNA is TGTGTCAGCAGCCAAGACGGGACTAGCGGGGGAGACATTCAGTACTTC.

This clonotype was found many times. The chain recombines TRBV5-5 with TRBJ1-2; 7 bases match TRBD1. V was pared by 0 bases and J by 1 base, with 3 bases of the junction left unmatched. Looked up from germline, CDR1 is SGHKS and CDR2 is YYEKEE (reference sequence). This CDR3 is 15 amino acids long. CDR3 sequence: CASSLAQGVNYGYTF. CDR3 DNA: TGTGCCAGCAGCTTGGCTCAGGGGGTTAACTATGGCTACACCTTC. The full variable domain, its missing parts supplied by reference TRBV5-5 and TRBJ1-2, is DAGVTQSPTHLIKTRGQQVTLRCSPISGHKSVSWYQQVLGQGPQFIFQYYEKEERGRGNFPDRFSARQFPNYSSELNVNALLLGDSALYLCASSLAQGVNYGYTFGSGTRLTVV.

There are a few counts of this clonotype. The chain couples TRBV6-2 or TRBV6-3 to TRBJ1-2; 8 nucleotides match TRBD1. V lost 10 bases to trimming and J lost 5 bases; unmatched junction nucleotides: 21. CDR1 is MNHEY, CDR2 SVGEGT, per germline. The length of the CDR3 is 17 residues. CDR3 sequence: CATKDRDRSLWQYGYTF. DNA for the CDR3: TGTGCCACCAAAGACCGGGACAGGAGTTTATGGCAATATGGCTACACCTTC.

There are many counts of this clonotype. The rearrangement links TRBV20-1 to TRBJ1-4; D may be TRBD1 (6 bases). Trimming cost V 5 bases and J 2 bases, with 9 bases left between them. CDR3 length: 13 residues. Germline loops: CDR1 DFQATT, CDR2 SNEGSKA (reference sequence). This chain's CDR3 is CSAHRATNEKLFF. DNA of the CDR3: TGCAGTGCTCACAGGGCCACTAATGAAAAACTGTTTTTT.

This clonotype was seen a handful of times. At one end, the junction sequence differs from germline, possibly due to a read error. This chain joins TRBV30 and TRBJ1-5, with D maybe TRBD1 (5 bases). Germline CDR1 and CDR2: GTSNPN and SVGIG (reference sequence). The CDR3 is made up of 14 amino acids. The CDR3 coding sequence is TGTGCCTGGAGTGAGGGGCTAGGACGGCAGCCCCAGCAGTTT. This translates into CAWSEGLGRQPQQF.

This clonotype was counted only a few times. The chain uses TRBV7-9 and TRBJ1-3; TRBD1 matches 10 bases. Germline CDR1 SEHNR, CDR2 FQNEAQ (reference sequence). The V and J ends lost 6 bases and 3 bases, in that order; junction bases with no gene match: 5. The CDR3 is 15 residues long. The CDR3 DNA follows: TGTGCCAGCAGGCCGACAGGGGGCATTGGAAACACCATATATTTT. Its translation is CASRPTGGIGNTIYF.

This clonotype was counted at least ten times. The CDR3 sequence: CSATRQGAGNEQFF. CDR3 coding DNA: TGCAGTGCTACAAGGCAGGGGGCGGGTAATGAGCAGTTCTTC. This rearrangement joins TRBV20-1 to TRBJ2-1, with 8 bases matching TRBD1. Germline CDR1 is DFQATT and CDR2 is SNEGSKA (reference sequence). The J segment lost 7 bases and the V segment lost 4 bases, leaving 9 bases of the junction unmatched. The CDR3 has 14 amino acids.

This rearrangement joins TRBV7-8 to TRBJ2-1; D unclear. The CDR3 length is 13 residues. Germline V gene data show CDR1 as SGHVS and CDR2 as FQNEAQ. The germline V and J ends were trimmed by 2 bases and 6 bases, with 8 bases remaining between them. The CDR3, as DNA: TGTGCCAGCAGCTTAACGACCGCCAATGAGCAGTTCTTC. This gives the protein CASSLTTANEQFF.

This clonotype was seen repeatedly, ten times or more. The genes are TRBV4-1 and TRBJ1-4; 9 bases fit TRBD1. Germline V lookup: CDR1 MGHRA, CDR2 YSYEKL. V was clipped by 5 bases and J by 5 bases; unmatched bases: 6. This CDR3 is built from 15 residues. CDR3 sequence (DNA): TGCGCCAGCAGCGGACAGGGGCGCCTCAATGAAAAACTGTTTTTT. Translation gives CASSGQGRLNEKLFF.

This clonotype has ten or more counts. This chain joins TRBV7-9 and TRBJ2-1, with D possibly matching TRBD2 (6 bases). The CDR3 consists of 15 residues. From germline, CDR1 is SEHNR and CDR2 FQNEAQ (reference sequence). The V and J ends lost 8 bases and 7 bases respectively, with 21 bases between them. The CDR3 DNA sequence: TGTGCCAGCTACCCCTTCGCGGGGAAAGGAAATGAGCAGTTCTTC. Translation: CASYPFAGKGNEQFF.

This clonotype was detected many times. V is TRBV7-3 and J is TRBJ2-3; the D gene is possibly TRBD2 (5 bases). The CDR3 contains 16 residues. The ends were cut back, 5 bases at V and 0 bases at J, with 15 bases in the middle. CDR1 and CDR2 (germline): SGHTA, FQGTGA. Here the CDR3 reads CASSQRSGISTDTQYF. The CDR3, as DNA: TGTGCCAGCAGCCAGAGGTCGGGAATTAGCACAGATACGCAGTATTTT.

This clonotype was observed at least ten times. The chain couples TRBV20-1 to TRBJ1-2; a weak D match, TRBD1 (5 bases). Germline V gene sequence: CDR1 DFQATT, CDR2 SNEGSKA (reference sequence). The CDR3 spans 14 residues. Between the trimmed V and J ends, which lost 0 bases and 2 bases, there was a span of 10 bases. The CDR3 loop is CSARDHQGNYGYTF. The CDR3 nucleotides read TGCAGTGCTAGAGATCATCAGGGCAACTATGGCTACACCTTC.

This clonotype came up a few times. This could be a read error, since a much larger clone is one nucleotide away. The chain carries TRBV7-2 and TRBJ2-1; D not resolved. Germline loops: CDR1 SGHTA, CDR2 FQGNSA. The CDR3 consists of 15 residues. DNA of the CDR3: TGTGCCAGCAGCTTAACGCATACCTCCTACAATGAGCGGTTCTTC. Its translation: CASSLTHTSYNERFF.

This chain connects TRBV28 to TRBJ1-4; 8 bases align to TRBD1. Germline trimming cut 10 bases from V and 7 bases from J; bases unmatched to any gene: 17. CDR3 size: 16 residues. From germline, CDR1 is MDHEN and CDR2 SYDVKM. The CDR3 nucleotides read TGTGCCACCCTTCTCTCCCGTGGGACAGGAGCTGAAAAACTGTTTTTT. It specifies CATLLSRGTGAEKLFF.

This clonotype was recorded at least ten times. The genes are TRBV7-2 and TRBJ2-1, with D perhaps matching TRBD2 (7 bases). The last part of the DNA fits TRBJ2-7 better; the J call may be wrong. Germline lookup yields CDR1 SGHTA and CDR2 FQGNSA. This CDR3 is 13 amino acids long. CDR3 in amino acids: CASSGGGYNEQYF. DNA for the CDR3: TGTGCCAGCAGCGGGGGGGGCTACAATGAGCAGTACTTC.

This clonotype was observed at least ten times. V and J are TRBV5-1 and TRBJ1-5; 8 nucleotides line up with TRBD1. Trimming took 0 bases from V and 0 from J; bases not matched to a gene: 5. The germline CDR1 and CDR2 sequences are SGHRS and YFSETQ. The CDR3 extends over 17 amino acids. This CDR3 reads CASSLGTGSGSNQPQHF. In DNA, the CDR3 is TGCGCCAGCAGCTTGGGGACAGGGTCCGGTAGCAATCAGCCCCAGCATTTT.

This clonotype was observed at least ten times. DNA of the CDR3: TGTGCCAGCAGCCCCGGACAGCAGAACACTGAAGCTTTCTTT. Protein product: CASSPGQQNTEAFF. The chain has TRBV4-2 and TRBJ1-1, with D perhaps TRBD1 (6 bases). The CDR3 totals 14 residues. CDR1 and CDR2 from the germline V gene are LGHNA and YNFKEQ. V was cut by 4 bases and J by 1 base, with 10 bases left in between.

This clonotype was picked up a small number of times. The chain uses TRBV30 and TRBJ1-1, with 9 bases that match TRBD1. The CDR3 has 14 amino acids. V gave up 4 bases and J gave up 7 bases; unmatched junction bases: 10. From germline, CDR1 is GTSNPN and CDR2 SVGIG (reference sequence). The chain's CDR3 is CAWTNGTGSLEAFF. The CDR3 DNA is TGTGCCTGGACCAACGGGACAGGGAGCCTTGAAGCTTTCTTT.

The table lists this clonotype with many counts. V and J are TRBV20-1 and TRBJ2-7; 12 bases fit TRBD2. V trimming: 1 base; J trimming: 2 bases; junction bases outside the gene matches: 3. Germline V gene lookup returns CDR1 DFQATT and CDR2 SNEGSKA (reference sequence). The CDR3 spans 15 residues. The CDR3 DNA reads TGCAGTGCTAGAGTCCCTAGCGGGGGGGCCTACGAGCAGTACTTC. Translating gives CSARVPSGGAYEQYF.

At least ten counts were recorded for this clonotype. This rearrangement joins TRBV20-1 to TRBJ2-7, with D perhaps matching TRBD1 (6 bases). V was cut by 3 bases and J by 3 bases, with 12 bases left in between. The CDR3 runs to 13 residues. Germline assignment: CDR1 DFQATT and CDR2 SNEGSKA (reference sequence). CDR3 bases: TGCAGTGCTAGTCTTATAGGGGGCTACGAGCAGTACTTC. Translation gives CSASLIGGYEQYF.